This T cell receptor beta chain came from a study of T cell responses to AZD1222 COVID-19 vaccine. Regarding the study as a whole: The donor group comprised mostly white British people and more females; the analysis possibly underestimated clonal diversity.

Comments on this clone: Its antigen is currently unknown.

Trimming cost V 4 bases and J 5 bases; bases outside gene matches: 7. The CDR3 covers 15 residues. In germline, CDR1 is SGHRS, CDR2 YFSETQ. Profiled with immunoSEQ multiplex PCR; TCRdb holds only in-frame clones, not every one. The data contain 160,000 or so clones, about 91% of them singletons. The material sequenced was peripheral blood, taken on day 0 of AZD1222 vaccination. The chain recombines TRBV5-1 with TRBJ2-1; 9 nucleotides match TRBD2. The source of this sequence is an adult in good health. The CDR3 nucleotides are TGCGCCAGCAGCGGAGCGGGAGGCGGGGACAATGAGCAGTTCTTC. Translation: CASSGAGGGDNEQFF.